This TCR beta chain was retrieved from a study of T cell repertoires in cytomegalovirus infection (dated by TCRdb to the late 2010s). Study-level background: Recently identified HLA-C-restricted CMV epitopes, whose presentation resists viral immunomodulation, were targeted by peptide stimulations together with well-studied HLA-B-restricted epitopes. Donor HLA type was relevant to the analysis, as public TCR beta signatures indicated carriage of CMV infection together with the matching HLA type. Broader findings and caveats from the paper: The ex vivo response was dominated by HLA-C-restricted CMV-specific TCR beta clonotypes, which also provided the single most frequent clonotype in two of eight donors. In both this cohort and an independent cohort of under 450 donors, the cumulative frequency of public TCR beta family members distinguished carriers of CMV infection plus the relevant HLA type.

What the treatment or condition label conveys for this sample: in vitro stimulation with specific CMV peptide epitopes to enrich CMV-specific T cells. Sequencing took place on an Illumina HiSeq 1500. TCRdb ran its own pipeline on the public reads, namely fastp trimming at Q25 and MiXCR clone calling, and kept in-frame beta chains. Rows with one shared CDR3 protein collapse into an entry with the most common genes and DNA. For this sample the table gives roughly 920,000 distinct CDR3 sequences, of which roughly 31% were detected only once. The ten largest clones capture more than 13% of the sample. In this sample, this clonotype turned up many times. It lacks a known antigen. No much larger clone exists at a distance of one base, and base qualities are not known. The germline V gene encodes CDR1 MNHEY and CDR2 SVGAGI. Including the terminal cysteine and phenylalanine, the CDR3 comprises 13 residues. Of all the DNA, just the CDR3 is kept, 39 bases in frame from base 1. V and J lose 6 bases and 6 bases, and a span of 15 bases separates them.

The input for sequencing was cultured CD8+ T cells from PBMCs, taken from culture after CMV antigen stimulation. This receptor was obtained from a human donor in good health (CMV status not recorded). Some clones in this sample may be carry-over from other donors' samples. The chain employs TRBV6-5 and TRBJ2-7; the D gene identity is not certain. CDR3 region: CASSSTYTGEQYF. Here is the DNA: TGTGCCAGCAGCTCCACTTACACGGGCGAGCAGTACTTC.